The sequence of this TCR beta chain was determined in a study of shared T cell receptors in the human thymus. Generated by immunoSEQ multiplex PCR, the TCRdb table keeps only in-frame clones and is missing some. The repertoire consists of hundreds of thousands of clones, with approximately 87% occurring once and the leading ten covering about 0.0094%. On this clone: Other DNA sequences in this sample translate to the same CDR3.

Trimming removed 0 bases at V and 0 bases at J, with 7 bases between. The CDR3 is 15 amino acids. Germline V gene data show CDR1 as SGHDT and CDR2 as YYEEEE. These data are also associated with another study on human thymus T cells. That paper adds: Thymic and blood repertoires appeared to carry a bias in their V and J gene usage.

The V and J genes are TRBV5-6 and TRBJ2-1, with D hard to call. Sequencing was performed on thymocytes. This sequence was found in a boy under two years old with a congenital heart defect. The CDR3, as DNA: TGTGCCAGCAGCTTGGTGGCTAGCTCCTACAATGAGCAGTTCTTC. The encoded protein is CASSLVASSYNEQFF.